The entry that follows covers one T cell receptor beta chain sequence. Its antigen is unidentified. All donors came from Russia, were Caucasian and healthy, and spanned ages roughly 6 to 95. Every donor gave 7.5 to 10 milliliters of peripheral blood. This entry belongs to a study of blood T cells in healthy people across ages. Overall study results and limits: Measured against age, TCR beta diversity per million T cells decreased in a roughly linear manner. More naive CD4+ cells and higher diversity marked long-lived donors relative to aged donors.

The ends were cut back, 1 base at V and 4 bases at J, with 6 bases in the middle. CDR3 length: 13 amino acids. Germline V gene lookup returns CDR1 SGDLS and CDR2 YYNGEE. The use of a sample-barcoded 5' primer and a J-beta primer mix characterized a second PCR of about 6 to 12 cycles. TCRdb re-called the 5' RACE reads through MiXCR, storing one row per CDR3 protein. The sample carries 600,000 to 800,000 distinct CDR3 sequences, approximately 52% recorded once. The sequence was obtained from an elderly woman in good health. The chain couples TRBV9 to TRBJ2-1, with D uncertain. Sequencing was done on a sample of blood. The CDR3 loop is CASSVIGYNEQFF. In DNA, the CDR3 is TGTGCCAGCAGCGTAATAGGGTACAATGAGCAGTTCTTC.